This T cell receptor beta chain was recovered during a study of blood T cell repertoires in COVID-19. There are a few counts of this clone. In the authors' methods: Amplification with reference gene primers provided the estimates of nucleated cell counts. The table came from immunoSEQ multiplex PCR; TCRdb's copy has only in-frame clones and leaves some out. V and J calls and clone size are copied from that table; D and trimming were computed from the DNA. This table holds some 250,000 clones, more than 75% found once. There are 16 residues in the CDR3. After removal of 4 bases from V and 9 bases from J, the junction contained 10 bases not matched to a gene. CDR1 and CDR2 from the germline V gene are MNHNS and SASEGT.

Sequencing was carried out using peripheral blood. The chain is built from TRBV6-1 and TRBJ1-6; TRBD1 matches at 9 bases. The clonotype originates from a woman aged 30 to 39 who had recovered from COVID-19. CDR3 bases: TGTGCCAGCAGTGGGGGGGGAGGGACAGGGAGTTCACCCCTCCACTTT. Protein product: CASSGGGGTGSSPLHF.